This T cell receptor (beta chain) was sequenced in a study of identifying expanded T cells in peripheral blood. Whole-study results and caveats: Technical replicates showed around 1.1 changed clones; two weeks approximately 16; four weeks 19. Variance in clone template counts between roughly 2-week samples significantly increased with total template count across all healthy donors.

For this clone: Its matching antigen is unknown.

Clones were read by immunoSEQ multiplex PCR, and TCRdb kept only the in-frame ones, dropping some. Among approximately 80,000 clones listed, roughly 81% were seen once. Germline CDR1 is SGHTS and CDR2 is YDEGEE. Trimming pared 0 bases from V and 6 bases from J, leaving 16 bases between. CDR3 size: 15 residues. The TCR was taken from a person aged 18-70 years in good health. Material: blood. This chain uses TRBV5-8 with TRBJ2-7; D gene unclear. The CDR3 is CASSLAGNLRVEQYF. DNA of the CDR3: TGTGCCAGCAGCTTGGCCGGAAACCTTCGGGTCGAGCAGTACTTC.